These T cell receptor beta chains were read from a single sample in a study of long-term antiretroviral therapy in people with HIV. Repertoires were generated with immunoSEQ multiplex PCR, while TCRdb's copy carries only in-frame clones and drops some. The table includes about 28,000 clones, roughly 84% detected once. The source material was unsorted PBMCs, sampled roughly 2.7 years after starting antiretroviral therapy. The receptors derive from a man in his thirties or forties with HIV. Both conserved end residues are part of each CDR3. Each record gives: V gene, J gene, clone size, D gene, CDR3 DNA, CDR3 protein. D genes are given only for firm matches. Clone size, where shown, is once, few, many, or a class for clones that have expanded.

v_gene: TRBV27; j_gene: TRBJ2-3; abundance: .; d_gene: .; CDR3nt: TGTGCCAGCAGCCTTAAGGGGGACTTCCCCGATACGCAGTATTTT; CDR3aa: CASSLKGDFPDTQYF
v_gene: TRBV10-2; j_gene: TRBJ2-3; abundance: .; d_gene: TRBD2; CDR3nt: TGCGCCAGCAGTGAGTGGGCTACCGGGGGGATCACAGATACGCAGTATTTT; CDR3aa: CASSEWATGGITDTQYF
v_gene: TRBV28; j_gene: TRBJ2-1; abundance: .; d_gene: .; CDR3nt: TGTGCCAGCAGTTTTTCTGACAATGAGCAGTTCTTC; CDR3aa: CASSFSDNEQFF
v_gene: TRBV6-5; j_gene: TRBJ2-7; abundance: few; d_gene: .; CDR3nt: TGTGCCAGCAGAACAACAGGCGACCAGTACTTC; CDR3aa: CASRTTGDQYF
v_gene: TRBV30; j_gene: TRBJ2-7; abundance: .; d_gene: .; CDR3nt: TGTGCCTGGGGGGACGGCCAAACCTACGAGCAGTACTTC; CDR3aa: CAWGDGQTYEQYF
v_gene: TRBV28; j_gene: TRBJ2-7; abundance: few; d_gene: .; CDR3nt: TGTGCCAGCAGAGCCCCGCTAGGGACGACCTACGAGCAGTACTTC; CDR3aa: CASRAPLGTTYEQYF
v_gene: TRBV5-4; j_gene: TRBJ2-3; abundance: .; d_gene: .; CDR3nt: TGTGCCAGCAGCTTGGGCTACGGGGGTGTGGATACGCAGTATTTT; CDR3aa: CASSLGYGGVDTQYF
v_gene: TRBV19; j_gene: TRBJ2-3; abundance: .; d_gene: .; CDR3nt: TGTGCCAGTAGTATAGTAGACTCGCTCGATACGCAGTATTTT; CDR3aa: CASSIVDSLDTQYF
v_gene: TRBV28; j_gene: TRBJ1-4; abundance: .; d_gene: .; CDR3nt: TGTGCCAGCAGGAGAGGGAATGAAAAACTGTTTTTT; CDR3aa: CASRRGNEKLFF
v_gene: TRBV5-6; j_gene: TRBJ1-6; abundance: .; d_gene: .; CDR3nt: TGTGCCAGCAGCTCAGAACGGACAGCCAATTCACCCCTCCACTTT; CDR3aa: CASSSERTANSPLHF
v_gene: TRBV6-6; j_gene: TRBJ1-1; abundance: .; d_gene: .; CDR3nt: TGTGCCAGCAGTTACTCTCCCAGGGGAGGTGCTGAAGCTTTCTTT; CDR3aa: CASSYSPRGGAEAFF
v_gene: TRBV5-6; j_gene: TRBJ1-3; abundance: .; d_gene: .; CDR3nt: TGTGCCAGCAGCTTGGGGCAATCTGGAAACACCATATATTTT; CDR3aa: CASSLGQSGNTIYF
v_gene: TRBV6-1; j_gene: TRBJ2-3; abundance: .; d_gene: .; CDR3nt: TGTGCCAGCAGTGGCCTTTATACGCAGTATTTT; CDR3aa: CASSGLYTQYF
v_gene: TRBV27; j_gene: TRBJ2-7; abundance: .; d_gene: .; CDR3nt: TGTGCCAGCAGTTTAGGGGGGACAGCCTCCTACGAGCAGTACTTC; CDR3aa: CASSLGGTASYEQYF
v_gene: TRBV30; j_gene: TRBJ1-3; abundance: .; d_gene: .; CDR3nt: TGTGCCTGGAACAGGGTAGCAAACACCATATATTTT; CDR3aa: CAWNRVANTIYF
v_gene: TRBV7-6; j_gene: TRBJ2-5; abundance: .; d_gene: .; CDR3nt: TGTGCCAGCACCCGAAGGTTGGAGGGGGAGACCCAGTACTTC; CDR3aa: CASTRRLEGETQYF
v_gene: TRBV10-3; j_gene: TRBJ1-6; abundance: .; d_gene: .; CDR3nt: TGTGCCATCAGGAACACAGGGCAGGATTCACCCCTCCACTTT; CDR3aa: CAIRNTGQDSPLHF
v_gene: TRBV7-8; j_gene: TRBJ2-7; abundance: .; d_gene: .; CDR3nt: TGTGCCAGCAGCTTATTGGAACGGTCCTACGAGCAGTACTTC; CDR3aa: CASSLLERSYEQYF
v_gene: TRBV4-1; j_gene: TRBJ1-4; abundance: .; d_gene: .; CDR3nt: TGCGCCAGCAGCCAAGATCGAGGGGTCCTAGGGGAAAAACTGTTTTTT; CDR3aa: CASSQDRGVLGEKLFF
v_gene: TRBV11-1; j_gene: TRBJ2-3; abundance: .; d_gene: .; CDR3nt: TGTGCCAGCAGCGTCAGGGAGGATACGCAGTATTTT; CDR3aa: CASSVREDTQYF
v_gene: TRBV6-1; j_gene: TRBJ2-7; abundance: once; d_gene: TRBD1; CDR3nt: TGTGCCAGCAGTGAAGCCGGGACAGGGGGCTACGAGCAGTACTTC; CDR3aa: CASSEAGTGGYEQYF
v_gene: TRBV28; j_gene: TRBJ1-4; abundance: .; d_gene: .; CDR3nt: TGTGCCAGCTCACAGGGAAATGAAAAACTGTTTTTT; CDR3aa: CASSQGNEKLFF
v_gene: TRBV4-3; j_gene: TRBJ2-3; abundance: .; d_gene: .; CDR3nt: TGCGCCAGCGGGGGAGCTACCACAGATACGCAGTATTTT; CDR3aa: CASGGATTDTQYF
v_gene: TRBV7-9; j_gene: TRBJ1-5; abundance: few; d_gene: TRBD1; CDR3nt: TGTGCCAGCAGCATGACAGGGGAGGTTGGTCAGCCCCAGCATTTT; CDR3aa: CASSMTGEVGQPQHF
v_gene: TRBV7-2; j_gene: TRBJ2-7; abundance: .; d_gene: .; CDR3nt: TGTGCCAGCAGCTTAGTCGCGGGAACCAACGAGCAGTACTTC; CDR3aa: CASSLVAGTNEQYF
v_gene: TRBV19; j_gene: TRBJ1-4; abundance: .; d_gene: .; CDR3nt: TGTGCCAGTAGTCGGAACCTTAAGGAAAAACTGTTTTTT; CDR3aa: CASSRNLKEKLFF
v_gene: TRBV9; j_gene: TRBJ2-1; abundance: .; d_gene: TRBD1; CDR3nt: TGTGCCAGCAGCCCTCGTGGGACAGACTACAATGAGCAGTTCTTC; CDR3aa: CASSPRGTDYNEQFF
v_gene: TRBV5-6; j_gene: TRBJ2-3; abundance: .; d_gene: .; CDR3nt: TGTGCCAGCAGCTTGGAAGGGTCAGGGTGGCGGGATACGCAGTATTTT; CDR3aa: CASSLEGSGWRDTQYF
v_gene: TRBV19; j_gene: TRBJ2-5; abundance: .; d_gene: .; CDR3nt: TGTGCCAGTAGTATACCGGGACGAAGGGGCGAGACCCAGTACTTC; CDR3aa: CASSIPGRRGETQYF
v_gene: TRBV7-8; j_gene: TRBJ2-3; abundance: .; d_gene: TRBD1; CDR3nt: TGTGCCAGCAGCTTGGGGACAGTTTCTAGCACAGATACGCAGTATTTT; CDR3aa: CASSLGTVSSTDTQYF
v_gene: TRBV18; j_gene: TRBJ2-7; abundance: .; d_gene: .; CDR3nt: TGTGCCAGCTCACCACCAGCTCCGACTTACGAGCAGTACTTC; CDR3aa: CASSPPAPTYEQYF
v_gene: TRBV28; j_gene: TRBJ1-4; abundance: .; d_gene: .; CDR3nt: TGTGCCAGCAGTTTTAGGGGACTCCAACTGTTTTTT; CDR3aa: CASSFRGLQLFF
v_gene: TRBV19; j_gene: TRBJ2-1; abundance: .; d_gene: .; CDR3nt: TGTGCCAGTAGTATGGGGCAGGGAAATTCGAATGAGCAGTTCTTC; CDR3aa: CASSMGQGNSNEQFF
v_gene: TRBV5-4; j_gene: TRBJ2-2; abundance: .; d_gene: TRBD1; CDR3nt: TGTGCCAGTGGACAGGGAGGAAATTGGGACACCGGGGAGCTGTTTTTT; CDR3aa: CASGQGGNWDTGELFF
v_gene: TRBV30; j_gene: TRBJ1-3; abundance: .; d_gene: .; CDR3nt: TGTGCCTGGAGTGGACACGCAAACACCATATATTTT; CDR3aa: CAWSGHANTIYF
v_gene: TRBV5-1; j_gene: TRBJ1-1; abundance: .; d_gene: TRBD1; CDR3nt: TGCGCCAGCAGCTTCTCCGGGACAGGGGGCGCGAGCACTGAAGCTTTCTTT; CDR3aa: CASSFSGTGGASTEAFF
v_gene: TRBV7-2; j_gene: TRBJ1-1; abundance: .; d_gene: .; CDR3nt: TGTGCCAGCAGCTCCAGACCGCCAAGCTACACTGAAGCTTTCTTT; CDR3aa: CASSSRPPSYTEAFF
v_gene: TRBV6-5; j_gene: TRBJ1-4; abundance: .; d_gene: .; CDR3nt: TGTGCCAGCAGTTACCTACCTCGCGGCACTAATGAAAAACTGTTTTTT; CDR3aa: CASSYLPRGTNEKLFF
v_gene: TRBV19; j_gene: TRBJ1-1; abundance: .; d_gene: TRBD1; CDR3nt: TGTGCCAGTAGCCGAGACAGGGAGAGAGCTGAAGCTTTCTTT; CDR3aa: CASSRDRERAEAFF
v_gene: TRBV6-5; j_gene: TRBJ1-1; abundance: .; d_gene: .; CDR3nt: TGTGCCAGCAGGGGGGGGGTTTTGAACACTGAAGCTTTCTTT; CDR3aa: CASRGGVLNTEAFF
v_gene: TRBV13; j_gene: TRBJ2-7; abundance: .; d_gene: TRBD1; CDR3nt: TGTGCCAGCAGCTCCACTCCGGGACAGGGGAAAGAGCAGTACTTC; CDR3aa: CASSSTPGQGKEQYF
v_gene: TRBV9; j_gene: TRBJ1-1; abundance: few; d_gene: .; CDR3nt: TGTGCCAGCAGCGTTTGGGGGAAGAACACTGAAGCTTTCTTT; CDR3aa: CASSVWGKNTEAFF
v_gene: TRBV4-1; j_gene: TRBJ2-3; abundance: .; d_gene: .; CDR3nt: TGCGCCAGCAGCATACCGGGAGAAACTACAGATACGCAGTATTTT; CDR3aa: CASSIPGETTDTQYF
v_gene: TRBV6-5; j_gene: TRBJ2-7; abundance: .; d_gene: TRBD1; CDR3nt: TGTGCCAGCAGTTACGGACAGGGGTCAACCTACGAGCAGTACTTC; CDR3aa: CASSYGQGSTYEQYF
v_gene: TRBV27; j_gene: TRBJ1-5; abundance: .; d_gene: .; CDR3nt: TGTGCCAGCAGTTTATCGAGCGGTTTTTGGCCCCAGCATTTT; CDR3aa: CASSLSSGFWPQHF